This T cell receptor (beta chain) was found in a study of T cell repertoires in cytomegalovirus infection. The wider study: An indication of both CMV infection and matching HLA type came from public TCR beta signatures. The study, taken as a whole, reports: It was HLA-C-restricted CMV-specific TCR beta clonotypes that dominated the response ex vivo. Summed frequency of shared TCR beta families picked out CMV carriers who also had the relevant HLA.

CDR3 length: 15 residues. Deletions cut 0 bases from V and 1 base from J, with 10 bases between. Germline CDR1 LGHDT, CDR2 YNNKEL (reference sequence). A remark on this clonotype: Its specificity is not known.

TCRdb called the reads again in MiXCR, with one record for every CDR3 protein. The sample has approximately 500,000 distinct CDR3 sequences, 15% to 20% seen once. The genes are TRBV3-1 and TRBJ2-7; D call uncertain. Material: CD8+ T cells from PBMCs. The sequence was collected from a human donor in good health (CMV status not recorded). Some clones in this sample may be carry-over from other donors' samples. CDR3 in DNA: TGTGCCAGCAGCCAAGATACGGGTTCATCCTACGAGCAGTACTTC. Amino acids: CASSQDTGSSYEQYF.